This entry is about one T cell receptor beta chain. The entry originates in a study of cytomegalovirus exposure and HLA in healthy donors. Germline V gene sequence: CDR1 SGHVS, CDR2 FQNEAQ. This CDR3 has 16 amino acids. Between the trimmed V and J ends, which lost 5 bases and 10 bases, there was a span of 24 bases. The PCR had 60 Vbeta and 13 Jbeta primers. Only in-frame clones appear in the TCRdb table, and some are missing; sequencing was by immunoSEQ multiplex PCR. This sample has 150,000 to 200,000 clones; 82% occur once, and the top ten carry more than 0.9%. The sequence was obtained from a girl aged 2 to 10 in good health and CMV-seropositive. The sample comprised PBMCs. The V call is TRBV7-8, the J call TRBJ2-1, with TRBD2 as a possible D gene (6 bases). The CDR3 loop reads CASSLTRDGSRKEQFF. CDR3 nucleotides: TGTGCCAGCAGCCTCACCAGGGACGGGAGTAGAAAAGAGCAGTTCTTC.